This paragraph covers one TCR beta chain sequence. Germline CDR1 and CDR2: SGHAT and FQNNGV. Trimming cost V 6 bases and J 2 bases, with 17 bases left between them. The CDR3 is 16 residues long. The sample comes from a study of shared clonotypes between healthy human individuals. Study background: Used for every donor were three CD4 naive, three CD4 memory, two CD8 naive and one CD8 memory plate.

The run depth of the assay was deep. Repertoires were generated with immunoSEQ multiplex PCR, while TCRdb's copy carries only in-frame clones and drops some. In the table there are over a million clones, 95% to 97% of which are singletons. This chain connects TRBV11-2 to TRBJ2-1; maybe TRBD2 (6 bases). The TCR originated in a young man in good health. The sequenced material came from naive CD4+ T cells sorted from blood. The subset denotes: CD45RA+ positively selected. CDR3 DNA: TGTGCCAGCAGTCCGACCGGGACTCTAACCTACAATGAGCAGTTCTTC. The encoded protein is CASSPTGTLTYNEQFF.